Following are 14 T cell receptor beta chains from one sample sequenced in a study of neurological immune-mediated disorders. Regarding time point: technical triplicate 3. TCRdb passed the 5' RACE reads through MiXCR, listing each CDR3 protein once. The sample lists tens of thousands of distinct CDR3 sequences, approximately 16% occurring once. Sequencing was carried out using CD4+ T cells from blood. The receptors shown here come from a female donor with HTLV-1-associated myelopathy (HAM/TSP).

This clonotype was detected many times. The chain recombines TRBV5-1 with TRBJ2-1; D is ambiguous. Trimming took off 1 base at V and 8 bases at J, with 10 bases between the two ends. CDR3 length equals 13 residues. Per the germline V gene, CDR1 is SGHRS and CDR2 is YFSETQ. The CDR3 coding sequence is TGCGCCAGCAGCTTGACCACCCAGGATGAGCAGTTCTTC. Its protein product is CASSLTTQDEQFF.

This clonotype has a handful of counts. The chain is built from TRBV2 and TRBJ2-1, with D unresolved. V lost 4 bases to trimming and J lost 5 bases, with 18 bases between them. The CDR3 spans 16 residues. Germline V CDR1 and CDR2: SNHLY, FYNNEI. CDR3 residues: CASSVPDSRVNNEQFF. In DNA form, the CDR3 reads TGTGCCAGCAGTGTACCAGACTCGCGCGTAAACAATGAGCAGTTCTTC. The variable domain in full, with the rest retrieved from reference TRBV2 and TRBJ2-1, is EPEVTQTPSHQVTQMGQEVILRCVPISNHLYFYWYRQILGQKVEFLVSFYNNEISEKSEIFDDQFSVERPDGSNFTLKIRSTKLEDSAMYFCASSVPDSRVNNEQFFGPGTRLTVL.

This clonotype was detected ten times or more. The V gene is TRBV6-1, the J gene TRBJ1-3; D is unclear. The length of the CDR3 is 13 residues. Germline-derived CDR1 and CDR2 are MNHNS and SASEGT. V lost 5 bases and J lost 0, with 5 bases in between. The CDR3 nucleotides are TGTGCCAGCAGTACTGCCTCTGGAAACACCATATATTTT. Amino acids: CASSTASGNTIYF.

Many counts were recorded for this clonotype. This chain links TRBV28 with TRBJ1-5; TRBD1 aligns across 7 bases. V lost 1 base and J lost 4; bases outside the gene matches: 7. The CDR3 loop spans 16 amino acids. Germline loops: CDR1 MDHEN, CDR2 SYDVKM. The CDR3 DNA is TGTGCCAGCAGTTTATTGCGCGGGACAGCTAATCAGCCCCAGCATTTT. Residues: CASSLLRGTANQPQHF.

The chain combines TRBV5-1 with TRBJ2-2, with a weak D call TRBD1 (5 bases). The length of the CDR3 is 15 residues. CDR1 and CDR2 (germline): SGHRS, YFSETQ. V gave up 4 bases and J gave up 4 bases, with 14 bases separating them. DNA for the CDR3: TGCGCCAGCAGCCAACCGCCTAGGGGCACCGGGGAGCTGTTTTTT. It is translated as CASSQPPRGTGELFF.

Many counts were recorded for this clonotype. J is TRBJ1-2 and V is TRBV21-1. TRBV21-1 is shown as a pseudogene. This CDR3 spans 8 amino acids. The CDR3 DNA follows: TGTGCCAGCAGCTACTACACCTTC. Its protein product is CASSYYTF.

This clonotype came up many times. The chain recombines TRBV11-2 with TRBJ1-4, with D perhaps TRBD1 (5 bases). Trimming took off 5 bases at V and 8 bases at J, with 12 bases between the two ends. The CDR3 has 13 residues. Per the germline V gene, CDR1 is SGHAT and CDR2 is FQNNGV. The CDR3: CASSPGRGEKLFF. DNA of the CDR3: TGTGCCAGCAGCCCGGGACGAGGGGAAAAACTGTTTTTT. The full variable domain, in which reference TRBV11-2 and TRBJ1-4 provide the parts outside the CDR3, is EAGVAQSPRYKIIEKRQSVAFWCNPISGHATLYWYQQILGQGPKLLIQFQNNGVVDDSQLPKDRFSAERLKGVDSTLKIQPAKLEDSAVYLCASSPGRGEKLFFGSGTQLSVL.

This clonotype is deemed medium-sized. This chain links TRBV20-1 with TRBJ2-5, with D tentatively TRBD2 (7 bases). Per germline, CDR1 DFQATT and CDR2 SNEGSKA (reference sequence). This CDR3 is 14 amino acids long. V shed 6 bases and J shed 4 bases, with 18 bases lying between them. The CDR3 is CSAPRGGVGETQYF. As DNA, the CDR3 is TGCAGTGCACCGAGGGGGGGGGTTGGAGAGACCCAGTACTTC.

This clonotype was detected ten times or more. The gene calls are TRBV5-1 and TRBJ2-2; TRBD1 agrees at 8 bases. V dropped 0 bases and J dropped 10; count of bases not matched to a gene: 11. CDR3 length: 16 residues. The germline gives CDR1 SGHRS, CDR2 YFSETQ. This CDR3 reads CASSLGDRGRHEELFF. The CDR3 DNA reads TGCGCCAGCAGCTTGGGAGACAGGGGCCGTCATGAGGAGCTGTTTTTT.

Many counts were recorded for this clonotype. The chain has TRBV3-1 and TRBJ1-5; D not certain. Trimming took 3 bases from V and 7 from J, leaving 13 bases between them. Germline V gene lookup returns CDR1 LGHDT and CDR2 YNNKEL (reference sequence). This CDR3 comprises 14 residues. The CDR3 nucleotides are TGTGCCAGCAGCCACGGGCGGGGAGGACAGCCCCAGCATTTT. Translation: CASSHGRGGQPQHF.

The CDR3 here is CSARDRSLRDEQFF. Written as DNA, the CDR3 is TGCAGTGCTAGAGACCGGTCCCTCAGGGATGAGCAGTTCTTC. The V and J genes are TRBV20-1 and TRBJ2-1; D might be TRBD1 (5 bases). Trimming shortened V by 0 bases and J by 8 bases, and 14 bases separated the two germline ends. The CDR3 loop spans 14 amino acids. CDR1 is DFQATT, CDR2 SNEGSKA, per germline (reference sequence).

This clonotype has at least ten counts. The CDR3 is CASIDPGVWQPQHF. The CDR3 DNA sequence: TGTGCCAGCATAGATCCCGGGGTTTGGCAGCCCCAGCATTTT. J is TRBJ1-5 and V is TRBV28; no firm D call. Trimming cost V 7 bases and J 7 bases, with 17 bases left between them. This CDR3 spans 14 amino acids. Germline values: CDR1 MDHEN, CDR2 SYDVKM. The entire variable domain, with the rest obtained from reference TRBV28 and TRBJ1-5, is as follows: DVKVTQSSRYLVKRTGEKVFLECVQDMDHENMFWYRQDPGLGLRLIYFSYDVKMKEKGDIPEGYSVSREKKERFSLILESASTNQTSMYLCASIDPGVWQPQHFGDGTRLSIL.

There are many counts of this clonotype. The chain recombines TRBV10-3 with TRBJ2-7, with 7 bases that match TRBD2. V trimming: 1 base; J trimming: 7 bases; junction bases outside the gene matches: 13. This CDR3 contains 16 residues. Germline V CDR1 and CDR2: ENHRY, SYGVKD. CDR3 amino acids: CAISEYGSGAAVEQYF. The CDR3, as DNA: TGTGCCATCAGTGAGTACGGGAGCGGGGCCGCCGTTGAGCAGTACTTC.

This clonotype was counted ten times or more. V gene TRBV5-1 combines with J gene TRBJ2-6; the D call may be TRBD1 or TRBD2 (5 bases each). Trimming left V 4 bases short and J 0 bases short, with 14 bases between. The CDR3 runs to 17 residues. Germline CDR1 is SGHRS and CDR2 is YFSETQ. As DNA, the CDR3 is TGCGCCAGCAGCCCCGAGGGGCTAAGCTCTGGGGCCAACGTCCTGACTTTC. Protein product: CASSPEGLSSGANVLTF.